This T cell receptor (beta chain) was documented in a study of beta chain features in type 1 diabetes. Whole-study findings and limits: Researchers report that Type 1 diabetes patients had moderately but significantly shorter TCRB CDR3s across all four CD4+ subsets.

Per germline, CDR1 MDHEN and CDR2 SYDVKM. V gave up 2 bases and J gave up 1 base, with 8 bases separating them. The CDR3 has 14 amino acids. About this clone itself: The antigen is unknown.

Reverse transcription of all isolated RNA meant that expressed TCRB transcripts were sequenced. Profiled with immunoSEQ multiplex PCR; TCRdb holds only in-frame clones, not every one. The table has 350,000 to 400,000 clones, around an eighth seen once. The chain is built from TRBV28 and TRBJ1-1; D unresolved. The sequenced sample was naive CD4+ T cells from blood. The TCR was taken from a woman in her late teens or twenties with type 1 diabetes. This CDR3 is CASSLSTGNTEAFF. Written as DNA, the CDR3 is TGTGCCAGCAGTTTAAGTACCGGGAACACTGAAGCTTTCTTT.